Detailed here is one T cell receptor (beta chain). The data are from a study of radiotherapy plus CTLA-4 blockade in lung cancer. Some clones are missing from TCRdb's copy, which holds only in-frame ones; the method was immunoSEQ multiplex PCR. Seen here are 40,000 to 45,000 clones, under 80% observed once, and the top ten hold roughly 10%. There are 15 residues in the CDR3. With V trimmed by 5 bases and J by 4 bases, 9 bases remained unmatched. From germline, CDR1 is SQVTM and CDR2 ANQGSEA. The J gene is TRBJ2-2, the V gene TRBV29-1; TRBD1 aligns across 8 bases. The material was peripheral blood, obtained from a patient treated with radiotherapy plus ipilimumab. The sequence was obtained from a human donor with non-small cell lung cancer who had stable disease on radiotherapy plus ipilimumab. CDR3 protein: CSVTTGGRSTGELFF. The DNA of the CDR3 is TGCAGCGTTACTACAGGGGGTCGGAGCACCGGGGAGCTGTTTTTT.